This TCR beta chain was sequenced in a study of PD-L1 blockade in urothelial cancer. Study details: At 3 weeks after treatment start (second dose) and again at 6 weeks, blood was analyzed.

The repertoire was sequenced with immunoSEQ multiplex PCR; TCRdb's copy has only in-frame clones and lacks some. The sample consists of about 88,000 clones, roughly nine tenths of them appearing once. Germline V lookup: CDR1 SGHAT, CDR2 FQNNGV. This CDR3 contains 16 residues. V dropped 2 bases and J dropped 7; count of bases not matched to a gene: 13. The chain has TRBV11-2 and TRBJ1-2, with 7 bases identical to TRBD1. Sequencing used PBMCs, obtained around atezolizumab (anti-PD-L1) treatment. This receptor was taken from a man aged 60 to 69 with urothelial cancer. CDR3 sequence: CASSLTGVSSSFGYTF. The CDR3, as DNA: TGTGCCAGCAGCTTAACAGGGGTCTCTTCTTCCTTTGGCTACACCTTC.